Listed below are T cell receptor beta chains from one sample, sequenced in a study of cytomegalovirus exposure and HLA in healthy donors. The assay was immunoSEQ multiplex PCR, and TCRdb's table has in-frame clones only and misses some. The sample includes approximately 150,000 clones, about 88% of them seen just once. The specimen sequenced was PBMCs. These receptors were obtained from a young man in good health and CMV-seropositive. Each CDR3 is given with its conserved first and last residue. Each record gives: D gene, clone size, V gene, J gene, CDR3 protein, CDR3 DNA. D genes are given only for firm matches. Rows may omit the clone size; those that give it use once, few, many or a size class.

D: .
size: .
V: TRBV30
J: TRBJ2-3
CDR3: CAWSVAVIPDTQYF
DNA: TGTGCCTGGAGTGTGGCAGTTATCCCAGATACGCAGTATTTT

D: .
size: .
V: TRBV19
J: TRBJ2-1
CDR3: CASSISARLINEQFF
DNA: TGTGCCAGTAGTATCTCCGCCCGACTGATAAATGAGCAGTTCTTC

D: .
size: .
V: TRBV27
J: TRBJ2-7
CDR3: CASSLAAAHEQYF
DNA: TGTGCCAGCAGTTTAGCAGCGGCCCACGAGCAGTACTTC

D: TRBD2
size: .
V: TRBV27
J: TRBJ2-3
CDR3: CASNSGTLSPDTQYF
DNA: TGTGCCAGCAATAGCGGGACCCTGAGCCCAGATACGCAGTATTTT

D: TRBD1
size: .
V: TRBV5-1
J: TRBJ2-1
CDR3: CASSLGTGGSSEQFF
DNA: TGCGCCAGCAGCCTAGGGACAGGGGGATCAAGTGAGCAGTTCTTC

D: .
size: .
V: TRBV4-1
J: TRBJ2-1
CDR3: CASSQEAGGEQFF
DNA: TGCGCCAGCAGCCAAGAGGCGGGCGGGGAGCAGTTCTTC

D: .
size: few
V: TRBV4-2
J: TRBJ2-6
CDR3: CASSYSGANVLTF
DNA: TGTGCCAGCAGCTACTCTGGGGCCAACGTCCTGACTTTC

D: TRBD1
size: few
V: TRBV7-9
J: TRBJ1-2
CDR3: CASSWTGEIGGYTF
DNA: TGTGCCAGCAGCTGGACAGGGGAGATCGGAGGCTACACCTTC

D: .
size: .
V: TRBV5-1
J: TRBJ1-1
CDR3: CASSLGQVNTEAFF
DNA: TGCGCCAGCAGCTTGGGACAGGTGAACACTGAAGCTTTCTTT

D: .
size: .
V: TRBV27
J: TRBJ2-3
CDR3: CASSLGPSSGTDTQYF
DNA: TGTGCCAGCAGTTTAGGGCCTTCTAGCGGCACAGATACGCAGTATTTT

D: TRBD2
size: .
V: TRBV4-2
J: TRBJ2-6
CDR3: CASSQNSGNSGANVLTF
DNA: TGTGCCAGCAGCCAAAATAGCGGGAACTCTGGGGCCAACGTCCTGACTTTC

D: .
size: .
V: TRBV11-3
J: TRBJ2-1
CDR3: CASSLESGRSFPRNEQFF
DNA: TGTGCCAGCAGCTTAGAGTCAGGGCGCAGCTTCCCTCGCAATGAGCAGTTCTTC

D: .
size: .
V: TRBV18
J: TRBJ1-2
CDR3: CASSPRTVKNYGYTF
DNA: TGTGCCAGCTCACCACGTACAGTTAAGAACTATGGCTACACCTTC

D: .
size: .
V: TRBV5-5
J: TRBJ2-7
CDR3: CASSFQGALLSEQYF
DNA: TGTGCCAGCAGCTTCCAGGGCGCGCTTCTATCCGAGCAGTACTTC

D: .
size: .
V: TRBV7-8
J: TRBJ2-5
CDR3: CASSSLAISPETQYF
DNA: TGTGCCAGCAGCTCCTTAGCCATTAGCCCAGAGACCCAGTACTTC

D: .
size: .
V: TRBV11-2
J: TRBJ2-7
CDR3: CASSRMQREQYF
DNA: TGTGCCAGCAGTCGTATGCAGCGCGAGCAGTACTTC

D: TRBD2
size: .
V: TRBV5-4
J: TRBJ2-4
CDR3: CASSGGGLAGAKNIQYF
DNA: TGTGCCAGCAGCGGGGGAGGACTAGCTGGAGCCAAAAACATTCAGTACTTC

D: TRBD2
size: .
V: TRBV7-9
J: TRBJ2-3
CDR3: CSSSLRDVSGRSTDTQYF
DNA: TGTTCCAGCAGCTTGAGGGATGTAAGCGGGAGATCGACAGATACGCAGTATTTT

D: TRBD1
size: few
V: TRBV28
J: TRBJ1-2
CDR3: CASTLTQDRTYTF
DNA: TGTGCCAGCACCCTAACCCAGGACAGGACCTACACCTTC

D: .
size: once
V: TRBV7-9
J: TRBJ1-2
CDR3: CASSLTRGNDGYTF
DNA: TGTGCCAGCAGCTTAACTCGGGGGAACGATGGCTACACCTTC

D: TRBD1
size: few
V: TRBV7-9
J: TRBJ1-4
CDR3: CASSPRDRGATNEKLFF
DNA: TGTGCCAGCAGCCCCCGGGACAGGGGCGCAACTAATGAAAAACTGTTTTTT

D: TRBD2
size: .
V: TRBV5-4
J: TRBJ2-1
CDR3: CASSLPGLAAYNEQFF
DNA: TGTGCCAGCAGCCTTCCGGGACTAGCGGCCTACAATGAGCAGTTCTTC

D: TRBD1
size: few
V: TRBV6-6
J: TRBJ2-1
CDR3: CASSDTRTGRGNEQFF
DNA: TGTGCCAGCAGCGATACGCGGACAGGGCGAGGTAATGAGCAGTTCTTC

D: .
size: once
V: TRBV2
J: TRBJ2-7
CDR3: CASSAVYGSVPYEQYF
DNA: TGTGCCAGCAGTGCTGTCTACGGTTCCGTGCCCTACGAGCAGTACTTC

D: TRBD1
size: .
V: TRBV6-1
J: TRBJ1-2
CDR3: CASSETGTDIGYTF
DNA: TGTGCCAGCAGTGAGACCGGGACAGATATTGGCTACACCTTC

D: .
size: few
V: TRBV10-3
J: TRBJ1-1
CDR3: CAISEPQDTEAFF
DNA: TGTGCCATCAGTGAGCCCCAGGACACTGAAGCTTTCTTT

D: .
size: .
V: TRBV2
J: TRBJ1-6
CDR3: CASTDRSINSPLHF
DNA: TGTGCCAGCACCGACAGGTCCATCAACTCACCCCTCCACTTT

D: .
size: once
V: TRBV14
J: TRBJ1-4
CDR3: CASSAATGGEKLFF
DNA: TGTGCCAGCAGCGCCGCGACCGGAGGTGAAAAACTGTTTTTT

D: .
size: .
V: TRBV18
J: TRBJ2-7
CDR3: CASSQSDFRSYEQYF
DNA: TGTGCCAGCTCACAATCCGATTTCAGATCCTACGAGCAGTACTTC

D: .
size: .
V: TRBV6-1
J: TRBJ1-1
CDR3: CASRPSGNTEAFF
DNA: TGTGCCAGCAGGCCTTCAGGGAACACTGAAGCTTTCTTT

D: .
size: .
V: TRBV18
J: TRBJ2-7
CDR3: CASSPRSSYEQYF
DNA: TGTGCCAGCTCACCACGCAGCTCCTACGAGCAGTACTTC

D: TRBD1
size: .
V: TRBV25-1
J: TRBJ1-2
CDR3: CASSEWAGGAGYGYTF
DNA: TGTGCCAGCAGTGAATGGGCAGGGGGCGCTGGGTATGGCTACACCTTC

D: .
size: .
V: TRBV4-3
J: TRBJ2-3
CDR3: CASSQVNLVDTDTQYF
DNA: TGCGCCAGCAGCCAAGTGAATCTGGTAGACACAGATACGCAGTATTTT

D: .
size: .
V: TRBV11-3
J: TRBJ2-2
CDR3: CASSLDRGVRGELFF
DNA: TGTGCCAGCAGCTTAGATCGAGGAGTAAGGGGGGAGCTGTTTTTT

D: TRBD2
size: .
V: TRBV2
J: TRBJ2-1
CDR3: CASSGSRTSGRIGEFF
DNA: TGTGCCAGCAGTGGTTCTAGGACTAGCGGGAGGATCGGAGAGTTCTTC

D: TRBD2
size: .
V: TRBV12-5
J: TRBJ2-7
CDR3: CASGGEGGRPLSEQYF
DNA: TGTGCTAGTGGTGGGGAGGGCGGGAGGCCTTTGAGCGAGCAGTACTTC

D: TRBD1
size: .
V: TRBV4-3
J: TRBJ2-6
CDR3: CASSQRDRGSGANVLTF
DNA: TGCGCCAGCAGCCAACGAGACAGGGGTTCAGGGGCCAACGTCCTGACTTTC

D: TRBD1
size: once
V: TRBV27
J: TRBJ2-5
CDR3: CASSPTTGGRAQYF
DNA: TGTGCCAGCAGCCCTACGACAGGGGGCAGGGCCCAGTACTTC

D: TRBD2
size: .
V: TRBV9
J: TRBJ2-3
CDR3: CASSLGTSGNTDTQYF
DNA: TGTGCCAGCAGCCTCGGGACTAGCGGGAACACAGATACGCAGTATTTT

D: TRBD1
size: once
V: TRBV19
J: TRBJ2-1
CDR3: CASRATGGSNEQFF
DNA: TGTGCCAGTAGGGCGACAGGGGGGTCAAATGAGCAGTTCTTC

D: TRBD1
size: .
V: TRBV5-3
J: TRBJ1-5
CDR3: CARSLQGACRNQPQHF
DNA: TGTGCCAGAAGCTTGCAGGGGGCTTGTCGCAATCAGCCCCAGCATTTT

D: TRBD1
size: .
V: TRBV18
J: TRBJ2-5
CDR3: CASSPTGIQETQYF
DNA: TGTGCCAGCTCACCGACAGGGATCCAAGAGACCCAGTACTTC

D: .
size: .
V: TRBV27
J: TRBJ1-6
CDR3: CASTSWGWGGGNSPLHF
DNA: TGTGCCAGCACCTCGTGGGGGTGGGGCGGAGGGAATTCACCCCTCCACTTT

D: TRBD1
size: .
V: TRBV18
J: TRBJ1-2
CDR3: CASSQGAEYGYTF
DNA: TGTGCCAGCTCACAGGGGGCGGAATATGGCTACACCTTC

D: TRBD1
size: .
V: TRBV2
J: TRBJ1-1
CDR3: CASSRQGKEAFF
DNA: TGTGCCAGCAGCCGACAGGGGAAGGAAGCTTTCTTT

D: .
size: .
V: TRBV25-1
J: TRBJ2-5
CDR3: CASSLPGKETQYF
DNA: TGTGCCAGCAGTTTACCGGGTAAAGAGACCCAGTACTTC

D: .
size: .
V: TRBV6-5
J: TRBJ2-1
CDR3: CASSSSIFPTEQFF
DNA: .

D: .
size: .
V: TRBV7-3
J: TRBJ2-2
CDR3: CASSLQGAAGELFF
DNA: TGTGCCAGCAGCTTACAGGGCGCTGCCGGGGAGCTGTTTTTT

D: .
size: .
V: TRBV5-1
J: TRBJ1-1
CDR3: CASSLEGQGNTEAFF
DNA: TGCGCCAGCAGCTTGGAAGGACAAGGGAACACTGAAGCTTTCTTT

D: .
size: .
V: TRBV5-8
J: TRBJ1-2
CDR3: CASKSGTIYGYTF
DNA: TGTGCCAGCAAATCCGGGACAATCTATGGCTACACCTTC

D: TRBD1
size: once
V: TRBV5-4
J: TRBJ1-1
CDR3: CASSSPGTGDQAFF
DNA: TGTGCCAGCAGTTCCCCCGGGACAGGGGATCAAGCTTTCTTT

D: TRBD1
size: few
V: TRBV6-4
J: TRBJ2-1
CDR3: CASSDRGQGEYNEQFF
DNA: TGTGCCAGCAGTGACCGTGGACAGGGAGAGTACAATGAGCAGTTCTTC

D: TRBD1
size: few
V: TRBV5-1
J: TRBJ1-4
CDR3: CASSLEGAEKLFF
DNA: TGCGCCAGCAGCTTGGAGGGGGCTGAAAAACTGTTTTTT

D: .
size: .
V: TRBV20-1
J: TRBJ1-2
CDR3: CSAGPGFGYTF
DNA: TGCAGTGCCGGGCCAGGGTTTGGCTACACCTTC

D: .
size: .
V: TRBV5-6
J: TRBJ2-3
CDR3: CASSFRTGTDTQYF
DNA: TGTGCCAGCAGCTTTCGAACAGGCACAGATACGCAGTATTTT

D: .
size: few
V: TRBV4-3
J: TRBJ2-7
CDR3: CASSQGVQGSSYEQYF
DNA: TGCGCCAGCAGCCAAGGGGTCCAGGGTAGCTCCTACGAGCAGTACTTC

D: TRBD2
size: once
V: TRBV7-8
J: TRBJ2-1
CDR3: CASSRSLAGGPIDNEQFF
DNA: TGTGCCAGCAGCCGCTCACTAGCGGGAGGGCCAATTGACAATGAGCAGTTCTTC

D: TRBD1
size: .
V: TRBV5-6
J: TRBJ1-5
CDR3: CASSSTGGWQPQHF
DNA: TGTGCCAGCAGCTCCACAGGGGGCTGGCAGCCCCAGCATTTT